A few counts support the clone carrying this TCR beta chain. The junction departs from germline at one end; a sequencing error may be responsible. The TCR beta CDR3 regions underwent amplification using RNA transcripts as the source. The HTBI set primed first-round TCR CDR3 RT-PCR. TCRdb processed the multiplex PCR reads anew with MiXCR; each CDR3 protein has one entry. The data hold approximately 510,000 distinct CDR3 sequences, with less than 25% observed a single time. This sample is drawn from a study of T cells in Graves' hyperthyroidism and ophthalmopathy. CDR1 SGHAT and CDR2 FQNNGV come from the germline V gene. The CDR3 sequence is 15 residues long.

This clonotype originated in a man between 18 and 35 years old with Graves' hyperthyroidism. Sequencing was performed on blood. The genes are TRBV11-2 and TRBJ2-4; D perhaps matches TRBD2 (5 bases). CDR3 nucleotides: TGTGCCAGCAGCCCCATTCCGGGGAACAAAAACATTAAGTACTTC. This gives the protein CASSPIPGNKNIKYF.